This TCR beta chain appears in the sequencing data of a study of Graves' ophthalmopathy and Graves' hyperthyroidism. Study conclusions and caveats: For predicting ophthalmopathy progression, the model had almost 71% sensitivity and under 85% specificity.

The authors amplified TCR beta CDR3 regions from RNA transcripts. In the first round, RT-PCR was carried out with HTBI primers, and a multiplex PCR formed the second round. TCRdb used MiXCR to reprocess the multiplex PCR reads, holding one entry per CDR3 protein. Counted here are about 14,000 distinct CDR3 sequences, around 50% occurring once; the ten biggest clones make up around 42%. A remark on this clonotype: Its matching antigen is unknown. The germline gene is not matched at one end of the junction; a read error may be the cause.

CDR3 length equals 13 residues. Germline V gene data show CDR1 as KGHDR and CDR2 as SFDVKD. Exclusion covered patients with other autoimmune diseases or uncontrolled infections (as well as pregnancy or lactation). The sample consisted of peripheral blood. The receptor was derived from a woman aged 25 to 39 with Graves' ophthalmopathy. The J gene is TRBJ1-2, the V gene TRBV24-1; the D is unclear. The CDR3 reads CATCEQIHYDYTF. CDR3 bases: TGTGCCACCTGTGAGCAAATCCACTATGACTACACCTTC.